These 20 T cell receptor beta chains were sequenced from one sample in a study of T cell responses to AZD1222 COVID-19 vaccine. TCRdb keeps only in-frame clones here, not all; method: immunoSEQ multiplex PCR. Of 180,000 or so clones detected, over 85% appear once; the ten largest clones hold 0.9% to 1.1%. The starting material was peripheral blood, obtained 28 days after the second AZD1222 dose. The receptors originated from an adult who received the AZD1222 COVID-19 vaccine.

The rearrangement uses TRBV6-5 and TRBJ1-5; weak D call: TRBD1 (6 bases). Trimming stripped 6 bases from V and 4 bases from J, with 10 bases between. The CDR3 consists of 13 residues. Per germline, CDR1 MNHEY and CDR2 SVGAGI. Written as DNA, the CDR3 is TGTGCCAGCAGGGGGGCAGGGAATCAGCCCCAGCATTTT. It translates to CASRGAGNQPQHF.

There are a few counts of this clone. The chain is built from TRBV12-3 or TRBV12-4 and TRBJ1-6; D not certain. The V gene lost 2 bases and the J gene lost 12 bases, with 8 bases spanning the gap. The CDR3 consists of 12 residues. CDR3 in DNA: TGTGCCAGCAGTTTAAATGGGGAACCCCTCCACTTT. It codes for CASSLNGEPLHF.

The CDR3 DNA reads TGTGCCAGCAGTCCGCGACAGGGGGCCTATGGCTACACCTTC. This sequence encodes CASSPRQGAYGYTF. The chain combines TRBV27 with TRBJ1-2; 10 nucleotides align to TRBD1. The CDR3 totals 14 residues. CDR1 is MNHEY and CDR2 is SMNVEV in the germline V gene (reference sequence). The V segment lost 5 bases and the J segment 4 bases; nucleotides outside the gene matches: 4.

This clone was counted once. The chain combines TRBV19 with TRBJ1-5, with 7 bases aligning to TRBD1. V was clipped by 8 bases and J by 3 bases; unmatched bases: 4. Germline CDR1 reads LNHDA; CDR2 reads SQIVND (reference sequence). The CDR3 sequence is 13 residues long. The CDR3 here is CASGGTANQPQHF. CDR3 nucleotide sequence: TGTGCCAGTGGGGGGACAGCCAATCAGCCCCAGCATTTT.

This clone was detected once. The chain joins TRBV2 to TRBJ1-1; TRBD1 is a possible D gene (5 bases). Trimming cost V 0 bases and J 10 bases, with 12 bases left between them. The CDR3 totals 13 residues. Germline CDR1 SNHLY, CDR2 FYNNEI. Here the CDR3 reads CASSEASGEVAFF. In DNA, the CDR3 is TGTGCCAGCAGTGAAGCGTCGGGGGAAGTAGCTTTCTTT.

CDR3 nucleotide sequence: TGCGCCAGCATCCGTTGGACAGGGGTATACAATGAGCAGTTCTTC. Translated, it gives CASIRWTGVYNEQFF. The J gene is TRBJ2-1, the V gene TRBV4-1; the match to TRBD1 covers 9 bases. The CDR3 runs 15 residues. V trimming: 7 bases; J trimming: 4 bases; junction bases outside the gene matches: 8. Germline-derived CDR1 and CDR2 are MGHRA and YSYEKL.

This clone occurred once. The DNA for the CDR3 is TGCGCCAGCAGCTTTGGACAGGACATCTATGGCTACACCTTC. It specifies CASSFGQDIYGYTF. This chain links TRBV5-1 with TRBJ1-2, with TRBD1 identical over 7 bases. Germline V gives CDR1 SGHRS, CDR2 YFSETQ. V was clipped by 2 bases and J by 4 bases; unmatched bases: 5. This CDR3 contains 14 residues.

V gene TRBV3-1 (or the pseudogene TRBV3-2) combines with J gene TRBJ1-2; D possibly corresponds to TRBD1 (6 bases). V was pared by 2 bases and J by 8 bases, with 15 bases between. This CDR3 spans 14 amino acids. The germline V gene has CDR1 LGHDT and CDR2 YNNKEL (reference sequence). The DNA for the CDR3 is TGTGCCAGCAGCCAACTGGGACAAGCTTGGGGCTACACCTTC. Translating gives CASSQLGQAWGYTF.

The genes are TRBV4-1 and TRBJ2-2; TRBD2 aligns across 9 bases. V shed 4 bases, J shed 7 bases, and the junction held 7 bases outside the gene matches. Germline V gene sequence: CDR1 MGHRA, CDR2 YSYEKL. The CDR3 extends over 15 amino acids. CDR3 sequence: CASSPSGAGSGELFF. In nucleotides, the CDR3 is TGCGCCAGCAGCCCTAGCGGGGCCGGCAGCGGGGAGCTGTTTTTT.

This chain's CDR3 is CASSLPGDYEQYF. In nucleotides, the CDR3 is TGTGCCAGCAGCTTACCCGGGGACTACGAGCAGTACTTC. The V and J genes are TRBV13 and TRBJ2-7; tentative D call: TRBD2 (5 bases). This CDR3 contains 13 residues. CDR1 and CDR2 (germline): PRHDT, FYEKMQ (reference sequence). Trimming took off 2 bases at V and 3 bases at J, with 8 bases between the two ends.

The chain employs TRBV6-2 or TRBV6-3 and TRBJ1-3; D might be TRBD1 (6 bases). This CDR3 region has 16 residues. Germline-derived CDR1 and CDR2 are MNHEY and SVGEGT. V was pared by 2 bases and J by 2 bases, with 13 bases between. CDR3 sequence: CASSYTGGRAGNTIYF. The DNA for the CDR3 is TGTGCCAGCAGTTACACTGGGGGCAGAGCTGGAAACACCATATATTTT.

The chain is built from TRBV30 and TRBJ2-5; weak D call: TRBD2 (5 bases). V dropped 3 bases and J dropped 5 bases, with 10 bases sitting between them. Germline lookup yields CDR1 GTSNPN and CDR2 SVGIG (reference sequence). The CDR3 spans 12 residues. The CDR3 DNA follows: TGTGCCTGGAGCGGGGTCGGGGAGACCCAGTACTTC. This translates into CAWSGVGETQYF.

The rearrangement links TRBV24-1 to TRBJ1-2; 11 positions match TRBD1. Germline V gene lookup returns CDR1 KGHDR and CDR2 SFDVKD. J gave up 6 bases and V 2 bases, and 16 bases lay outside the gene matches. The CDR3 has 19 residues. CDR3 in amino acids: CATSDSSGTGGVWNNGYTF. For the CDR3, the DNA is TGTGCCACCAGTGATTCCTCCGGGACAGGGGGAGTATGGAACAATGGCTACACCTTC.

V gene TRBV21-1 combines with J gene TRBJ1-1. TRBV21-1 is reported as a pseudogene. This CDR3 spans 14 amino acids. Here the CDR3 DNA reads TGTGCCAGCAGAGCGTCCGGAGAGAACACTGAAGCTTTCTTT. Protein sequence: CASRASGENTEAFF.

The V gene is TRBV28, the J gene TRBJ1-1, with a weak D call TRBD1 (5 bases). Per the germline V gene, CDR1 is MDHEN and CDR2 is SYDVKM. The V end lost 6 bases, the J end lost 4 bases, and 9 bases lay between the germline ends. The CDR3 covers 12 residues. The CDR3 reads CASSLQGTEAFF. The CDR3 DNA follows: TGTGCCAGCAGCTTGCAGGGCACTGAAGCTTTCTTT. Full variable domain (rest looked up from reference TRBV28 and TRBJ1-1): DVKVTQSSRYLVKRTGEKVFLECVQDMDHENMFWYRQDPGLGLRLIYFSYDVKMKEKGDIPEGYSVSREKKERFSLILESASTNQTSMYLCASSLQGTEAFFGQGTRLTVV.

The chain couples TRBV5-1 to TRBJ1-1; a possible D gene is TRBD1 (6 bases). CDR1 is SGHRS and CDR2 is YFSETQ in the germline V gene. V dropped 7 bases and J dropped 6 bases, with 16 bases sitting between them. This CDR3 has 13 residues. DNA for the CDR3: TGCGCCAGCGCGTTTACAGGGATGGCTGAAGCTTTCTTT. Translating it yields CASAFTGMAEAFF.

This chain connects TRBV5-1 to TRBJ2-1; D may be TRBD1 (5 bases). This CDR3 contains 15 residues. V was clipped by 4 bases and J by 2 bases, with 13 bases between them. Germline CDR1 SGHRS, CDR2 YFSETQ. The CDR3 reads CASSEQGTAYNEQFF. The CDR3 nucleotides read TGCGCCAGCAGCGAGCAGGGTACAGCCTACAATGAGCAGTTCTTC.

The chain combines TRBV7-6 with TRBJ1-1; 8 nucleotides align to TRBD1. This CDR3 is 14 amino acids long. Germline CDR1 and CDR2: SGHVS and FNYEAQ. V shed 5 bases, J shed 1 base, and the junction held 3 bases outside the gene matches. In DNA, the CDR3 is TGTGCCAGCAGCGCAGGGGGCTGGAACACTGAAGCTTTCTTT. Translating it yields CASSAGGWNTEAFF.

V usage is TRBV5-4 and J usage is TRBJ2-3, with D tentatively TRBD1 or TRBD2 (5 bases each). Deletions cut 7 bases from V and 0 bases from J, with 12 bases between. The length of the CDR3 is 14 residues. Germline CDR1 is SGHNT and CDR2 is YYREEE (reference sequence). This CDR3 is CASEPGRSTDTQYF. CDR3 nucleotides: TGTGCCAGCGAACCGGGACGGAGCACAGATACGCAGTATTTT.

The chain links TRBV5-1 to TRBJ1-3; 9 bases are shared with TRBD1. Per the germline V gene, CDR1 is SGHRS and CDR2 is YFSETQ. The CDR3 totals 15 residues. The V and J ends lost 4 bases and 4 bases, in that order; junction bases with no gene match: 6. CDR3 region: CASSETGGEGNTIYF. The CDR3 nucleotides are TGCGCCAGCAGCGAGACAGGGGGAGAGGGAAACACCATATATTTT.